These 21 T cell receptor beta chains share one sample of origin, sequenced in a study of T cell repertoires in aging, cancer and after chemotherapy. Rearranged V-D-J TRB sequences were amplified with a mixed TRB-A/B primer pool. In TCRdb, the multiplex PCR reads were re-called with MiXCR into one record per CDR3 protein. The sample consists of about 6,200 distinct CDR3 sequences, roughly 30% of them appearing once. TCR beta rearrangements were amplified from peripheral blood genomic DNA. Sequenced input: blood. All receptors come from a human donor with a blood cancer.

CDR3 sequence: CASSLPSGDQFF. The DNA for the CDR3 is TGTGCCAGCAGCCTTCCCTCTGGTGATCAGTTCTTC. The chain has TRBV14 and TRBJ2-1; no clear D. Trimming took 4 bases from V and 13 from J, leaving 14 bases between them. The CDR3 runs 12 residues. Germline V gene sequence: CDR1 SGHDN, CDR2 FVKESK. Looking up the rest from reference TRBV14 and TRBJ2-1 gives the full variable domain: EAGVTQFPSHSVIEKGQTVTLRCDPISGHDNLYWYRRVMGKEIKFLLHFVKESKQDESGMPNNRFLAERTGGTYSTLKVQPAELEDSGVYFCASSLPSGDQFFGPGTRLTVL.

This clonotype was recorded a few times. The chain is built from TRBV20-1 and TRBJ2-5; 8 bases align to TRBD1. The CDR3 runs to 13 residues. Germline loops: CDR1 DFQATT, CDR2 SNEGSKA (reference sequence). With 2 bases clipped from V and 4 bases from J, the junction kept 3 bases outside the gene matches. The CDR3 loop reads CSARFTGGETQYF. CDR3 nucleotide sequence: TGCAGTGCTAGATTCACAGGGGGAGAGACCCAGTACTTC.

The chain links TRBV20-1 to TRBJ2-3; the D gene is possibly TRBD2 (5 bases). V was pared by 5 bases and J by 3 bases, with 12 bases between. The germline V gene encodes CDR1 DFQATT and CDR2 SNEGSKA (reference sequence). This CDR3 has 13 residues. CDR3 nucleotides: TGCAGTGCTCCAGATTGGGAGACAGATACGCAGTATTTT. This gives the protein CSAPDWETDTQYF.

This rearrangement joins TRBV5-1 to TRBJ2-3; no clear D gene. V gave up 3 bases and J gave up 4 bases, with 12 bases separating them. The V gene's germline CDR1 is SGHRS and CDR2 YFSETQ. This CDR3 comprises 14 residues. In DNA, the CDR3 is TGCGCCAGCAGCTCCCGGAGCTTCGCAGATACGCAGTATTTT. Translating gives CASSSRSFADTQYF.

Regarding this clonotype: A clone one base away is much larger, so this may be a read error. This chain connects TRBV6-5 to TRBJ2-1, with a weak D call TRBD2 (6 bases). The germline CDR1 and CDR2 sequences are MNHEY and SVGAGI. The CDR3 is made up of 16 amino acids. Between the trimmed V and J ends, which lost 6 bases and 7 bases, there was a span of 22 bases. The DNA of the CDR3 is TGTGCCAGCAGATTGGGATCGGGCTCCCGGGGGAATGAGCAGTTCTTC. This codes for CASRLGSGSRGNEQFF.

This clonotype ranks as medium-sized. V and J are TRBV27 and TRBJ2-3; D call uncertain. Trimming left V 4 bases short and J 2 bases short, with 7 bases between. The CDR3 totals 13 residues. Germline loops: CDR1 MNHEY, CDR2 SMNVEV (reference sequence). The CDR3 spells CASSWEYTDTQYF. In DNA form, the CDR3 reads TGTGCCAGCAGTTGGGAATACACAGATACGCAGTATTTT.

This clonotype ranks as medium-sized. Here the CDR3 reads CSARAIPANTGELFF. CDR3 nucleotide sequence: TGCAGTGCTAGAGCGATCCCCGCGAACACCGGGGAGCTGTTTTTT. This rearrangement joins TRBV20-1 to TRBJ2-2; the D is unclear. Per the germline V gene, CDR1 is DFQATT and CDR2 is SNEGSKA (reference sequence). The V and J ends lost 1 base and 0 bases respectively, with 9 bases between them. The CDR3 is 15 residues long.

The V and J genes are TRBV12-3 or TRBV12-4 and TRBJ1-5; D remains unclear. Trimming left V 3 bases short and J 7 bases short, with 10 bases between. There are 13 residues in the CDR3. The CDR3 bases are TGTGCCAGCAGTTTTCGGGCCGGCCAGCCCCAGCATTTT. Amino acids: CASSFRAGQPQHF.

J is TRBJ1-1 and V is TRBV6-2 or TRBV6-3, with D perhaps TRBD1 (5 bases). The length of the CDR3 is 14 residues. V lost 4 bases and J 5 bases, leaving 14 bases between the germline ends. The germline V gene has CDR1 MNHEY and CDR2 SVGEGT. The CDR3 region has the DNA TGTGCCAGCAGTTCCCGTGGGCGGGGGACTGAAGCTTTCTTT. Translating gives CASSSRGRGTEAFF.

This clonotype has a handful of counts. The chain employs TRBV18 and TRBJ1-2; 10 positions agree with TRBD1. The J segment lost 3 bases and the V segment lost 3 bases, leaving 7 bases of the junction unmatched. The CDR3 is made up of 16 amino acids. Germline assignment: CDR1 KGHSH and CDR2 LQKENI. The CDR3 DNA is TGTGCCAGCTCACCCGTTGGGACAGGGGTAGACTATGGCTACACCTTC. This encodes CASSPVGTGVDYGYTF.

The chain has TRBV28 and TRBJ1-2; D uncertain. With 5 bases removed from V and 8 bases from J, the gap between germline ends came to 21 bases. The CDR3 has 15 amino acids. Per the germline V gene, CDR1 is MDHEN and CDR2 is SYDVKM. CDR3 in DNA: TGTGCCAGCAGTATAGAAGGGATTCCGGCGGGGGGCTACACCTTC. Its translation: CASSIEGIPAGGYTF.

Turning to this clonotype: Given a much more abundant clone one base away, this may be a read error. This sequence joins TRBV5-4 and TRBJ2-1; the match to TRBD2 covers 7 bases. CDR1 is SGHNT, CDR2 YYREEE, per germline (reference sequence). The CDR3 has 17 residues. The CDR3 protein is CTSSLDKSGNLYNEQFF. The CDR3 nucleotides read TGTACCAGCAGCCTTGACAAAAGCGGGAACCTATACAATGAGCAGTTCTTC.

The chain combines TRBV6-4 with TRBJ2-6; D possibly corresponds to TRBD1 (8 bases). Germline V gene lookup returns CDR1 MRHNA and CDR2 SNTAGT. V was clipped by 6 bases and J by 6 bases, with 21 bases between them. CDR3 length equals 17 residues. In DNA form, the CDR3 reads TGTGCCAGCAGGCCTGGGGGGGACAGGTCCAAGGCCAACGTCCTGACTTTC. This gives the protein CASRPGGDRSKANVLTF.

CDR3 coding DNA: TGTGCCAGCAGAGTTACCCTGGACAGTGGATCACCCCTCCACTTT. It encodes CASRVTLDSGSPLHF. V is TRBV6-5 and J is TRBJ1-6, with D tentatively TRBD1 (6 bases). Germline CDR1 MNHEY, CDR2 SVGAGI. CDR3 length: 15 amino acids. Trimming left V 6 bases short and J 10 bases short, with 19 bases between.

This clonotype has only one observation. This sequence joins TRBV6-4 and TRBJ2-1, with a weak D call TRBD2 (6 bases). In germline, CDR1 is MRHNA, CDR2 SNTAGT. This CDR3 contains 14 residues. The V and J ends lost 4 bases and 7 bases respectively, with 14 bases between them. Here the CDR3 DNA reads TGTGCCAGCAGTGTTATCGGAGGGGAGAATGAGCAGTTCTTC. This translates into CASSVIGGENEQFF.

Worth noting for this clonotype: With a much larger clone just one base away, this may be a read error. This chain joins TRBV6-5 and TRBJ2-5; 7 bases map to TRBD1. This CDR3 has 14 amino acids. V shed 8 bases, J shed 5 bases, and the junction held 11 bases outside the gene matches. In germline, CDR1 is MNHEY, CDR2 SVGAGI. The CDR3 reads CASSFVGGRETQYF. CDR3 bases: TGTGCCAGCTCCTTTGTAGGGGGCAGGGAGACCCAGTACTTC.

This clonotype appeared a single time. This chain uses TRBV13 with TRBJ1-3; D is ambiguous. The CDR3 is made up of 14 amino acids. V was cut by 5 bases and J by 4 bases, with 12 bases left in between. Germline-derived CDR1 and CDR2 are PRHDT and FYEKMQ (reference sequence). DNA of the CDR3: TGTGCCAGCAGCCTGCCGGCCGCCGGAAACACCATATATTTT. This sequence encodes CASSLPAAGNTIYF.

The CDR3: CASSSGPQETQYF. The CDR3 DNA reads as TGTGCCAGCAGTTCGGGACCTCAAGAGACCCAGTACTTC. The gene calls are TRBV12-3 or TRBV12-4 and TRBJ2-5, with D tentatively TRBD1 or TRBD2 (5 bases each). V lost 4 bases to trimming and J lost 2 bases, with 8 bases between them. CDR3 length: 13 amino acids.

Comment on this clonotype: A read error may be the cause here, since a much bigger clone is one base away. The genes are TRBV27 and TRBJ2-3; TRBD2 agrees at 10 bases. The CDR3 spans 15 residues. The germline CDR1 and CDR2 sequences are MNHEY and SMNVEV (reference sequence). The V segment lost 3 bases and the J segment 1 base; nucleotides outside the gene matches: 1. The CDR3 DNA is TGTGCCAGCAGTTTCGGACTAGCGGGCACAGATACGCAGTATTTT. Amino acid sequence: CASSFGLAGTDTQYF.

The chain couples TRBV20-1 to TRBJ2-5, with D unresolved. V was shortened by 2 bases and J by 2 bases, with 21 bases between the two germline ends. Germline CDR1 is DFQATT and CDR2 is SNEGSKA (reference sequence). The CDR3 runs to 17 residues. CDR3 sequence reads: CSARWSTLYGIQETQYF. CDR3 in DNA: TGCAGTGCTAGATGGTCCACACTCTACGGAATACAAGAGACCCAGTACTTC.

This clonotype was picked up a small number of times. The rearrangement uses TRBV12-3 or TRBV12-4 and TRBJ1-5, with D perhaps matching TRBD1 (5 bases). There are 14 residues in the CDR3. V lost 8 bases, J lost 0 bases, and 11 bases lay in between. The DNA for the CDR3 is TGTGCCAGCGGGGGGGTCTATAGCAATCAGCCCCAGCATTTT. It encodes CASGGVYSNQPQHF.